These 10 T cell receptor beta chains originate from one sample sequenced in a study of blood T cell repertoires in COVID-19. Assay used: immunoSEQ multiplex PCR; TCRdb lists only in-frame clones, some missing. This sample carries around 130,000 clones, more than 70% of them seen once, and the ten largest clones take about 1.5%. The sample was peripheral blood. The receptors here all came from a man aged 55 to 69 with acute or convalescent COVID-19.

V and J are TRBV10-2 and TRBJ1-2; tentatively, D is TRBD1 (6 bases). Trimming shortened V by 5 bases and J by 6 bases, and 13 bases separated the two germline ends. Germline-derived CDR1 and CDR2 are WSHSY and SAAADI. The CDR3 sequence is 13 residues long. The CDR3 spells CASSLQGSDGYTF. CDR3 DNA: TGCGCCAGCAGTCTACAGGGATCGGATGGCTACACCTTC.

The CDR3 here is CASSLTGAATEAFF. CDR3 sequence (DNA): TGCGCCAGCAGCTTAACAGGGGCGGCTACTGAAGCTTTCTTT. V gene TRBV5-1 combines with J gene TRBJ1-1; 7 nucleotides align to TRBD1. J lost 5 bases, V lost 2 bases, and 6 bases had no gene match. The CDR3 extends over 14 amino acids. The germline V gene has CDR1 SGHRS and CDR2 YFSETQ.

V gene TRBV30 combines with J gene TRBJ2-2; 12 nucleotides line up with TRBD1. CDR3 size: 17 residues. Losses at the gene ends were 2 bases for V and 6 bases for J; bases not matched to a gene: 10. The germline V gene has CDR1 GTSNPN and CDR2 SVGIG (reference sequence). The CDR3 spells CAWSTGAGTGGAGELFF. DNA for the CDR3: TGTGCCTGGAGTACCGGCGCCGGGACAGGGGGCGCCGGGGAGCTGTTTTTT.

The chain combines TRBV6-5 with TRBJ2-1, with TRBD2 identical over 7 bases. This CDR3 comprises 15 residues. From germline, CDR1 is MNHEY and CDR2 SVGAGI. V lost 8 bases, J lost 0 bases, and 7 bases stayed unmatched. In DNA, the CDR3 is TGTGCCAGCCTTAAGGGACTACACTCCTACAATGAGCAGTTCTTC. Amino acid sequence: CASLKGLHSYNEQFF.

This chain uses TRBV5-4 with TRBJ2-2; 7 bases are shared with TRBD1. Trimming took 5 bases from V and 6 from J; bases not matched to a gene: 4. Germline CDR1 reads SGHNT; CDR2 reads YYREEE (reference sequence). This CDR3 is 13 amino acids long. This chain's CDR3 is CASRTDRAGELFF. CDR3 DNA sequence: TGTGCCAGCAGAACCGACAGGGCCGGGGAGCTGTTTTTT.

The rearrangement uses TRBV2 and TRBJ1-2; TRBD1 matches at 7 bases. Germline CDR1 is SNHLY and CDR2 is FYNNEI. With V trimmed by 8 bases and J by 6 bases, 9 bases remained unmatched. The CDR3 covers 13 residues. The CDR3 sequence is CASDEGARNGYTF. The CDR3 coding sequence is TGTGCCAGCGATGAGGGGGCGCGTAATGGCTACACCTTC.

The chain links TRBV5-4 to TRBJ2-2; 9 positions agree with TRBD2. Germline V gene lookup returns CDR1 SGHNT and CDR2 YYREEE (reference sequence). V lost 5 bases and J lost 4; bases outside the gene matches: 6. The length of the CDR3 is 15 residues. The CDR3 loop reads CASRSAGGPTGELFF. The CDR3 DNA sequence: TGTGCCAGCAGATCAGCGGGAGGCCCCACCGGGGAGCTGTTTTTT.

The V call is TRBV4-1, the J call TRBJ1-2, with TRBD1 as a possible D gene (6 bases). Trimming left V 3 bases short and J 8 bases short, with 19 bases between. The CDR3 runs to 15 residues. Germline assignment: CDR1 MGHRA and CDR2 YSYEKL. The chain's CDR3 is CASSQQTGTLGGYTF. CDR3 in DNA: TGCGCCAGCAGCCAGCAGACAGGTACCTTGGGCGGCTACACCTTC.

The chain's CDR3 is CASKGQGPEAFF. CDR3 bases: TGTGCCAGCAAAGGACAGGGGCCCGAGGCTTTCTTT. This chain links TRBV6-5 with TRBJ1-1; 9 nucleotides agree with TRBD1. The CDR3 is made up of 12 amino acids. V lost 7 bases to trimming and J lost 11 bases; unmatched junction nucleotides: 8. Looked up from germline, CDR1 is MNHEY and CDR2 is SVGAGI.

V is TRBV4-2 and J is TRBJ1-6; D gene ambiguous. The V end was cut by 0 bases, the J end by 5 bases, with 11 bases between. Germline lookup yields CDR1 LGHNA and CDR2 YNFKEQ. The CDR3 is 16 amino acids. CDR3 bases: TGTGCCAGCAGCCAAGAGTTGGCCATGAATAATTCACCCCTCCACTTT. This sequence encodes CASSQELAMNNSPLHF.